Below, 15 T cell receptor beta chains from the same sample are listed, as sequenced in a study of molecular identifiers for immune sequencing clone quantification (dated by TCRdb to the late 2010s). The library relied on PCR. Reads for this sample came from a NextSeq 500. TCRdb ran its own pipeline on the public reads, namely fastp trimming at Q25 and MiXCR clone calling, and kept in-frame beta chains. Every distinct CDR3 protein forms one entry, paired with its most common genes and DNA. The sample table contains some 320,000 distinct CDR3 sequences; only one count was recorded for roughly a quarter of them. The top ten hold roughly 0.7% of the sample. Sequencing used naive CD8+ T cells from blood, with Jurkat cell RNA spiked in. This sample's cell subset or site label indicates: FACS-sorted CD8+CD4-CCR7+CD45RA+ naive T cells. All receptors derive from a human donor in good health. Some libraries in this study had Jurkat cell RNA spiked in.

The chain recombines TRBV6-2 or TRBV6-3 with TRBJ2-1; 7 positions match TRBD2. The germline CDR1 and CDR2 sequences are MNHEY and SVGEGT. V lost 2 bases, J lost 2 bases, and 3 bases stayed unmatched. This CDR3 spans 15 amino acids. The CDR3: CASSYGGGPYNEQFF. CDR3 DNA: TGTGCCAGCAGTTACGGGGGGGGTCCCTACAATGAGCAGTTCTTC.

The chain uses TRBV7-9 and TRBJ1-2; D is perhaps TRBD1 (5 bases). CDR3 length: 13 amino acids. Germline V gene sequence: CDR1 SEHNR, CDR2 FQNEAQ (reference sequence). Between the trimmed V and J ends, which lost 1 base and 4 bases, there was a span of 7 bases. The CDR3 reads CASSLVGVYGYTF. CDR3 nucleotides: TGTGCCAGCAGCTTAGTAGGGGTCTATGGCTACACCTTC.

This clonotype was recorded only once. This may come from a read error, since a much larger clone is one base off. The chain employs TRBV12-3 or TRBV12-4 and TRBJ1-1, with no clear D. This CDR3 region has 14 residues. V was shortened by 6 bases and J by 1 base, with 12 bases between the two germline ends. CDR3 nucleotides: TGTGCCAGCAGAGGTGACGGGTCGAACACTGAAGCTTTCTTT. It encodes CASRGDGSNTEAFF.

Worth noting for this clonotype: Being one base from a much bigger clone, this may be a read error. The CDR3 nucleotides are TGCGCCAGCAGCCAGGCCGGACAGGGAGGCTCCTACGCGCAGTACTTC. This encodes CASSQAGQGGSYAQYF. The chain couples TRBV4-1 to TRBJ2-7; 8 positions match TRBD1. The CDR3 covers 16 residues. Germline V gives CDR1 MGHRA, CDR2 YSYEKL.

Comments on this clonotype: A much larger clone lies one base from this, so it may be a read error. The chain has TRBV4-3 and TRBJ1-2, with D tentatively TRBD1 (6 bases). Germline V gene data show CDR1 as LGHNA and CDR2 as YSLEER. The CDR3 is made up of 16 amino acids. The CDR3 sequence: CASSQDLTGTTYGYNF. The CDR3 DNA sequence: TGCGCCAGCAGCCAAGATCTTACAGGGACGACCTATGGCTACAACTTC.

The V and J genes are TRBV27 and TRBJ2-7; D not certain. The V gene lost 2 bases and the J gene lost 2 bases, with 13 bases spanning the gap. The germline V gene encodes CDR1 MNHEY and CDR2 SMNVEV (reference sequence). The CDR3 consists of 15 residues. The CDR3 nucleotides are TGTGCCAGCAGTTTAACCCCGGGCGCGCCCTACGAGCAGTACTTC. Encoded protein: CASSLTPGAPYEQYF.

Points on this clonotype: This could be a read error, since a much larger clone is one nucleotide away. The chain links TRBV6-5 to TRBJ1-1; D uncertain. Germline CDR1 and CDR2: MNHEY and SVGAGI. This CDR3 spans 14 amino acids. CDR3 DNA sequence: TGTGCCAGCAGTTACGCCGCGACGACCAGTGAAACTTTCTTT. Protein: CASSYAATTSETFF.

Turning to this clonotype: One junction end does not reproduce the germline sequence, and a read error may be involved. The chain links TRBV7-9 to TRBJ1-6; the match to TRBD1 covers 7 bases. The CDR3 spans 15 residues. Germline assignment: CDR1 SEHNR and CDR2 FQNEAQ (reference sequence). CDR3 loop: CASSPATGPYSPPHF. The CDR3 region has the DNA TGTGCCAGCAGCCCGGCGACAGGGCCCTATTCACCCCCCCACTTT.

The J gene is TRBJ2-7, the V gene TRBV7-3, with unresolved D. Germline V lookup: CDR1 SGHTA, CDR2 FQGTGA. Trimming took 1 base from V and 3 from J, leaving 13 bases between them. The CDR3 is 15 amino acids. The CDR3 coding sequence is TGTGCCAGCAGCTTAAGCCGGTCGGGTTACTACGAGCAGTACTTC. It translates to CASSLSRSGYYEQYF.

The table lists this clonotype with many counts. The V gene is TRBV2, the J gene TRBJ1-2, with 8 positions matching TRBD1. Losses at the gene ends were 5 bases for V and 4 bases for J; bases not matched to a gene: 9. The germline V gene has CDR1 SNHLY and CDR2 FYNNEI. The CDR3 is 15 amino acids. The CDR3 DNA sequence: TGTGCCAGCAGTCCATTTGGACAGGGAGCCTATGGCTACACCTTC. Translating gives CASSPFGQGAYGYTF. The variable domain in full, with the rest retrieved from reference TRBV2 and TRBJ1-2, is EPEVTQTPSHQVTQMGQEVILRCVPISNHLYFYWYRQILGQKVEFLVSFYNNEISEKSEIFDDQFSVERPDGSNFTLKIRSTKLEDSAMYFCASSPFGQGAYGYTFGSGTRLTVV.

This clonotype has more than one count but fewer than ten. This chain links TRBV29-1 with TRBJ2-5; D is possibly TRBD2 (6 bases). The CDR3 has 16 amino acids. The germline V and J ends were trimmed by 0 bases and 2 bases, with 16 bases remaining between them. Germline V gene data show CDR1 as SQVTM and CDR2 as ANQGSEA. This CDR3 reads CSVEDLTLGRQETQYF. For the CDR3, the DNA is TGCAGCGTTGAAGATCTTACGCTCGGGAGACAAGAGACCCAGTACTTC.

This clonotype was observed a handful of times. The V and J genes are TRBV27 and TRBJ2-6, with a tentative D call TRBD2 (5 bases). Germline V lookup: CDR1 MNHEY, CDR2 SMNVEV (reference sequence). V was cut by 4 bases and J by 1 base, with 17 bases left in between. This CDR3 is built from 18 residues. The CDR3 coding sequence is TGTGCCAGCAGTTCAACGGGGATACGTGTATCTGGGGCCAACGTCCTGACTTTC. Residues: CASSSTGIRVSGANVLTF.

About this clonotype: The junction departs from germline at one end; a sequencing error may be responsible. The chain combines TRBV5-1 with TRBJ2-3, with 13 positions matching TRBD2. Germline V CDR1 and CDR2: SGHRS, YFSETQ. The CDR3 runs 16 residues. DNA of the CDR3: TGCGCCAGCATCTACGGACTAGCGGGAGTAACAGATACGCAGAATTTT. It encodes CASIYGLAGVTDTQNF.

This clonotype was observed at least ten times. The V gene is TRBV19, the J gene TRBJ1-1; 10 bases match TRBD1. The V gene end was trimmed by 3 bases and the J gene end by 3 bases; junction bases not matched to a gene: 13. The CDR3 sequence is 18 residues long. CDR1 is LNHDA, CDR2 SQIVND, per germline (reference sequence). The CDR3, as DNA: TGTGCCAGTAGTATGATTTTCGACAGGGGGCTTTCGGACACTGAAGCTTTCTTT. Protein product: CASSMIFDRGLSDTEAFF.

The chain recombines TRBV4-3 with TRBJ1-4; possibly TRBD1 for D (6 bases). The CDR3 has 15 residues. Trimming pared 3 bases from V and 6 bases from J, leaving 14 bases between. Germline V gives CDR1 LGHNA, CDR2 YSLEER. DNA for the CDR3: TGCGCCAGCAGCCACTCGACAGGACGGCATGAAAAACTGTTTTTT. Amino acid sequence: CASSHSTGRHEKLFF.